These 18 T cell receptor beta chains share one sample of origin, sequenced in a study of shared clonotypes between healthy human individuals. Sequencing was performed with immunoSEQ multiplex PCR; in TCRdb, only in-frame clones are kept and a portion is missing. The sample holds around 600,000 clones, roughly 95% seen once. CD8 cells classed as naive were CD45RO-negative and positively selected for CCR7, excluding terminally differentiated effector memory CD45RA+ cells. Sequenced material: naive CD8+ T cells sorted from blood. All receptors come from a woman aged 25 to 39 in good health.

This chain joins TRBV5-6 and TRBJ1-2; D possibly corresponds to TRBD1 (5 bases). Germline loops: CDR1 SGHDT, CDR2 YYEEEE. The CDR3 consists of 12 residues. Trimming stripped 3 bases from V and 5 bases from J, with 8 bases between. The CDR3 bases are TGTGCCAGCAGCTCGGACACATATGGCTACACCTTC. It is translated as CASSSDTYGYTF.

The chain uses TRBV4-2 and TRBJ2-7; TRBD2 matches at 10 bases. The CDR3 is 15 amino acids. J lost 3 bases, V lost 4 bases, and 6 bases had no gene match. The V gene's germline CDR1 is LGHNA and CDR2 YNFKEQ. CDR3 sequence (DNA): TGTGCCAGCAGCCTGGCCAGCGGGAGGGTCTACGAGCAGTACTTC. Protein product: CASSLASGRVYEQYF.

This rearrangement joins TRBV7-8 to TRBJ1-2, with 9 bases that match TRBD1. Germline trimming cut 5 bases from V and 6 bases from J; bases unmatched to any gene: 4. The CDR3 is 13 residues long. The germline V gene encodes CDR1 SGHVS and CDR2 FQNEAQ. The CDR3 coding sequence is TGTGCCAGCAGCCCAAGGACAGGGGATGGCTACACCTTC. This sequence encodes CASSPRTGDGYTF.

This chain links TRBV13 with TRBJ1-1; D remains ambiguous. V was trimmed by 0 bases and J by 4 bases, leaving 9 bases between them. CDR1 is PRHDT, CDR2 FYEKMQ, per germline (reference sequence). The CDR3 runs to 14 residues. The chain's CDR3 is CASSLGPASTEAFF. The CDR3 DNA sequence: TGTGCCAGCAGCTTAGGGCCGGCCTCCACTGAAGCTTTCTTT.

A word on this clone: Other nucleotide sequences in the sample specify the same CDR3. The chain links TRBV28 to TRBJ2-7; 8 positions agree with TRBD1. The germline CDR1 and CDR2 sequences are MDHEN and SYDVKM. The V gene end was trimmed by 3 bases and the J gene end by 3 bases; junction bases not matched to a gene: 4. The CDR3 contains 14 residues. The CDR3 region has the DNA TGTGCCAGCAGTTTCGGGACAGGAGACTACGAGCAGTACTTC. It translates to CASSFGTGDYEQYF.

This rearrangement joins TRBV7-9 to TRBJ1-1; D is unresolved. CDR3 length: 15 residues. Germline V CDR1 and CDR2: SEHNR, FQNEAQ (reference sequence). The V gene lost 5 bases and the J gene lost 1 base, with 14 bases spanning the gap. CDR3 sequence: CASSPWEGKNTEAFF. The DNA of the CDR3 is TGTGCCAGCAGCCCTTGGGAGGGAAAGAACACTGAAGCTTTCTTT. The variable domain in full, with the rest retrieved from reference TRBV7-9 and TRBJ1-1, is DTGVSQNPRHKITKRGQNVTFRCDPISEHNRLYWYRQTLGQGPEFLTYFQNEAQLEKSRLLSDRFSAERPKGSFSTLEIQRTEQGDSAMYLCASSPWEGKNTEAFFGQGTRLTVV.

This chain links TRBV30 with TRBJ2-5; the D is unclear. Judging by the DNA end, TRBJ2-7 fits better; the J call may be wrong. From germline, CDR1 is GTSNPN and CDR2 SVGIG (reference sequence). The CDR3 runs to 12 residues. CDR3 nucleotide sequence: TGTGCCTGGAGCGCTACTTCAAACGAGCAGTACTTC. Encoded protein: CAWSATSNEQYF.

This clone has just a few counts. The chain couples TRBV4-2 to TRBJ2-7; possibly TRBD1 for D (6 bases). The CDR3 loop spans 14 amino acids. Between the trimmed V and J ends, which lost 4 bases and 6 bases, there was a span of 16 bases. CDR1 is LGHNA, CDR2 YNFKEQ, per germline. CDR3 protein: CASSPPGQPLEQYF. CDR3 coding DNA: TGTGCCAGCAGCCCGCCGGGACAACCCCTCGAGCAGTACTTC.

The chain is built from TRBV11-2 and TRBJ2-7; possibly TRBD2 for D (5 bases). V gave up 1 base and J gave up 4 bases, with 14 bases separating them. CDR3 length: 15 amino acids. Germline assignment: CDR1 SGHAT and CDR2 FQNNGV. Here the CDR3 reads CASSLGSVPSYEQYF. The CDR3, as DNA: TGTGCCAGCAGCTTAGGTAGCGTCCCCTCGTACGAGCAGTACTTC.

The J gene is TRBJ2-1, the V gene TRBV4-1; 12 bases match TRBD2. The CDR3 loop spans 18 amino acids. Germline assignment: CDR1 MGHRA and CDR2 YSYEKL. V was pared by 3 bases and J by 3 bases, with 9 bases of the junction left unmatched. This CDR3 reads CASSHRLAGDRGYNEQFF. In DNA, the CDR3 is TGCGCCAGCAGCCACCGACTAGCGGGAGACCGCGGCTACAATGAGCAGTTCTTC.

The chain employs TRBV4-2 and TRBJ1-1; D is unresolved. V was trimmed by 1 base and J by 2 bases, leaving 17 bases between them. The CDR3 has 17 residues. The germline CDR1 and CDR2 sequences are LGHNA and YNFKEQ. CDR3 protein: CASSQALGPKGNTEAFF. CDR3 DNA: TGTGCCAGCAGCCAAGCCCTCGGGCCTAAGGGTAACACTGAAGCTTTCTTT.

The chain has TRBV28 and TRBJ2-7, with 8 bases aligning to TRBD2. After removal of 5 bases from V and 3 bases from J, the junction contained 9 bases not matched to a gene. The CDR3 totals 15 residues. The germline V gene has CDR1 MDHEN and CDR2 SYDVKM. CDR3: CASSHETSANYEQYF. The DNA of the CDR3 is TGTGCCAGCAGTCATGAGACTAGCGCGAACTACGAGCAGTACTTC. The complete variable domain, with remaining parts taken from reference TRBV28 and TRBJ2-7, reads DVKVTQSSRYLVKRTGEKVFLECVQDMDHENMFWYRQDPGLGLRLIYFSYDVKMKEKGDIPEGYSVSREKKERFSLILESASTNQTSMYLCASSHETSANYEQYFGPGTRLTVT.

This sequence joins TRBV25-1 and TRBJ2-2; 9 nucleotides align to TRBD2. Germline V gene lookup returns CDR1 MGHDK and CDR2 SYGVNS. The CDR3 totals 15 residues. The trim removed 4 bases at V and 4 bases at J, leaving 4 bases unmatched. CDR3 coding DNA: TGTGCCAGCAGTGGGGGACTAGCTGCCACCGGGGAGCTGTTTTTT. This sequence encodes CASSGGLAATGELFF.

V gene TRBV5-8 combines with J gene TRBJ2-7; D possibly corresponds to TRBD1 (7 bases). The CDR3 is made up of 16 amino acids. V was pared by 3 bases and J by 3 bases, with 19 bases between. Germline CDR1 reads SGHTS; CDR2 reads YDEGEE. The CDR3: CASSWLGGQVVYEQYF. The DNA of the CDR3 is TGTGCCAGCAGCTGGCTGGGAGGACAGGTTGTCTACGAGCAGTACTTC.

The rearrangement joins TRBV27 to TRBJ1-1; 9 bases map to TRBD1. V shed 6 bases, J shed 5 bases, and the junction held 10 bases outside the gene matches. The CDR3 has 15 residues. CDR1 is MNHEY and CDR2 is SMNVEV in the germline V gene (reference sequence). CDR3 sequence reads: CASSNLRDRVTEAFF. The DNA of the CDR3 is TGTGCCAGCAGCAACCTCCGGGACAGGGTTACTGAAGCTTTCTTT.

This clone was counted a single time. V gene TRBV6-5 combines with J gene TRBJ1-2; D gene uncertain. Trimming took 5 bases from V and 8 from J, leaving 18 bases between them. The CDR3 has 14 amino acids. Germline-derived CDR1 and CDR2 are MNHEY and SVGAGI. The CDR3 DNA reads as TGTGCCAGCAGTGTCAACGGGGATTCAGTCGGCTACACCTTC. This encodes CASSVNGDSVGYTF.

The chain links TRBV13 to TRBJ2-7; D unclear. CDR1 and CDR2 (germline): PRHDT, FYEKMQ (reference sequence). Trimming took off 3 bases at V and 2 bases at J, with 8 bases between the two ends. This CDR3 comprises 13 residues. For the CDR3, the DNA is TGTGCCAGCAGCTTGGGCTCAACCTACGAGCAGTACTTC. Its protein product is CASSLGSTYEQYF.

This clone was detected only once. The V gene is TRBV28, the J gene TRBJ1-2; no clear D gene. The germline V and J ends were trimmed by 4 bases and 3 bases, with 21 bases remaining between them. CDR1 is MDHEN and CDR2 is SYDVKM in the germline V gene. This CDR3 comprises 17 residues. The CDR3 loop reads CASSYPGELIGDYGYTF. CDR3 DNA sequence: TGTGCCAGCAGTTACCCCGGAGAGCTTATCGGGGACTATGGCTACACCTTC.